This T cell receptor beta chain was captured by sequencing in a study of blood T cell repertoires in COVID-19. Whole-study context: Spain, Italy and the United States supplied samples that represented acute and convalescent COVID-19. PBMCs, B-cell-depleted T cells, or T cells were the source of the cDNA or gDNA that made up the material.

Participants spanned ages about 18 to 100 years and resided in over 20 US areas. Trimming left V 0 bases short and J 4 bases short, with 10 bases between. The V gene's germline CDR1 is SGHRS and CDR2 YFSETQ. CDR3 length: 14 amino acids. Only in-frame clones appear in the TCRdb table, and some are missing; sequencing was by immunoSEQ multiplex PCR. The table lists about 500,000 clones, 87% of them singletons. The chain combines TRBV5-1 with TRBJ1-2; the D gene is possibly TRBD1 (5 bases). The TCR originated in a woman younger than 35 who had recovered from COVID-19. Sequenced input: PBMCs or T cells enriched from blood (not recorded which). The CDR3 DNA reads TGCGCCAGCAGCTTGGAGGGGCAGAGCTATGGCTACACCTTC. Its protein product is CASSLEGQSYGYTF.